Following are 28 T cell receptor beta chains from one sample sequenced in a study of cytomegalovirus exposure and HLA in healthy donors. The PCR had 60 Vbeta and 13 Jbeta primers. Clones were read by immunoSEQ multiplex PCR, and TCRdb kept only the in-frame ones, dropping some. The sample shows 90,000 to 130,000 clones, around 79% of them seen only once. The specimen was PBMCs. The receptors were gathered from a woman in her 30s in good health and CMV-seronegative.

This clone was counted a few times. This chain uses TRBV7-2 with TRBJ1-2, with 7 bases aligning to TRBD1. Germline V gene sequence: CDR1 SGHTA, CDR2 FQGNSA. The junction had 2 bases not matched to a gene; V was cut back by 1 base and J by 3 bases. The CDR3 sequence is 14 residues long. CDR3 protein: CASSLEGADYGYTF. For the CDR3, the DNA is TGTGCCAGCAGCTTAGAGGGGGCGGACTATGGCTACACCTTC.

The chain employs TRBV2 and TRBJ1-2, with D perhaps TRBD1 (5 bases). V was trimmed by 3 bases and J by 7 bases, leaving 12 bases between them. This CDR3 spans 13 amino acids. Germline V lookup: CDR1 SNHLY, CDR2 FYNNEI. The chain's CDR3 is CASSEVRDSGYTF. CDR3 DNA: TGTGCCAGCAGTGAGGTTAGGGACTCTGGCTACACCTTC.

In the case of this clone: The DNA is omitted, as the CDR3 cannot be located on it reliably, and the CDR3 follows TCRdb's listing. J is TRBJ2-7 and V is TRBV28; TRBD2, the table's D call, was not compared with the DNA. Germline assignment: CDR1 MDHEN and CDR2 SYDVKM. The CDR3 is 15 residues long, ends included. CDR3 in amino acids: CASSLRSPVGRGTYF.

This clone was seen more than once but under ten times. The rearrangement links TRBV7-3 to TRBJ2-1, with 10 bases identical to TRBD2. The CDR3 runs to 14 residues. Germline-derived CDR1 and CDR2 are SGHTA and FQGTGA. The J segment lost 7 bases and the V segment lost 8 bases, leaving 8 bases of the junction unmatched. The CDR3 protein is CASGRLAGANEQFF. For the CDR3, the DNA is TGTGCCAGCGGCCGGCTAGCGGGAGCGAATGAGCAGTTCTTC.

This sequence joins TRBV13 and TRBJ2-7; D is unclear. Germline CDR1 is PRHDT and CDR2 is FYEKMQ (reference sequence). Deletions cut 8 bases from V and 4 bases from J, with 12 bases between. The CDR3 extends over 12 amino acids. CDR3 sequence: CASSHRFYEQYF. CDR3 sequence (DNA): TGTGCCAGCTCTCACAGATTTTACGAGCAGTACTTC.

The chain employs TRBV29-1 and TRBJ1-2, with D unclear. The CDR3 totals 14 residues. V lost 7 bases and J 1 base, leaving 16 bases between the germline ends. Germline assignment: CDR1 SQVTM and CDR2 ANQGSEA. In nucleotides, the CDR3 is TGCAGCGCTAACTTGGGCGTTAATAACTATGGCTACACCTTC. Translated: CSANLGVNNYGYTF.

This sequence joins TRBV15 and TRBJ2-5, with TRBD2 identical over 8 bases. Germline CDR1 LNHNV, CDR2 YYDKDF (reference sequence). This CDR3 has 13 residues. V trimming: 4 bases; J trimming: 5 bases; junction bases outside the gene matches: 3. In nucleotides, the CDR3 is TGTGCCACCAGCATCGGGGGGGTCGAGACCCAGTACTTC. It yields the protein CATSIGGVETQYF.

In this sample, this clone turned up a few times. The rearrangement uses TRBV18 and TRBJ2-7, with D possibly TRBD2 on 5 matching bases. Trimming removed 1 base from V and 7 bases from J, with 11 bases in between. The CDR3 consists of 13 residues. Germline V gene lookup returns CDR1 KGHSH and CDR2 LQKENI. The CDR3 DNA reads as TGTGCCAGCTCACCACGAGGGCTCGAAGAGCAGTACTTC. Its protein product is CASSPRGLEEQYF.

The V gene is TRBV7-9, the J gene TRBJ1-1; D remains ambiguous. V shed 3 bases and J shed 5 bases, with 13 bases lying between them. The germline V gene has CDR1 SEHNR and CDR2 FQNEAQ (reference sequence). The CDR3 runs to 14 residues. The CDR3 reads CASSFIDPRTEAFF. The CDR3 coding sequence is TGTGCCAGCAGCTTTATAGATCCGAGGACTGAAGCTTTCTTT.

The chain combines TRBV7-2 with TRBJ2-7; TRBD1 is a possible D gene (6 bases). Germline values: CDR1 SGHTA, CDR2 FQGNSA. CDR3 length: 13 residues. Between the trimmed V and J ends, which lost 4 bases and 4 bases, there was a span of 11 bases. The CDR3 is CASSSPGVYEQYF. CDR3 in DNA: TGTGCCAGCAGCTCCCCAGGGGTTTACGAGCAGTACTTC.

V and J are TRBV6-5 and TRBJ2-1, with 7 bases that match TRBD1. Germline V gene sequence: CDR1 MNHEY, CDR2 SVGAGI. J lost 8 bases, V lost 0 bases, and 7 bases had no gene match. This CDR3 is 15 amino acids long. CDR3 residues: CASSYSLNRGDEQFF. The CDR3 nucleotides read TGTGCCAGCAGTTACTCTTTAAACAGGGGAGATGAGCAGTTCTTC.

This sequence joins TRBV5-1 and TRBJ1-2; TRBD1 matches at 11 bases. V lost 3 bases, J lost 4 bases, and 5 bases stayed unmatched. The CDR3 runs 15 residues. CDR1 and CDR2 from the germline V gene are SGHRS and YFSETQ. The CDR3 sequence is CASSSGTGGIYGYTF. DNA of the CDR3: TGCGCCAGCAGCTCCGGGACAGGGGGAATCTATGGCTACACCTTC.

The chain couples TRBV4-3 to TRBJ2-1; 7 bases are a match to TRBD1. This CDR3 has 16 amino acids. V gave up 3 bases and J gave up 3 bases; unmatched junction bases: 8. In germline, CDR1 is LGHNA, CDR2 YSLEER. CDR3 in amino acids: CASSHQAQGFYNEQFF. The CDR3 DNA reads TGCGCCAGCAGCCACCAGGCACAGGGGTTCTACAATGAGCAGTTCTTC.

The chain is built from TRBV7-2 and TRBJ1-2; maybe TRBD1 (5 bases). In germline, CDR1 is SGHTA, CDR2 FQGNSA. V was shortened by 3 bases and J by 4 bases, with 6 bases between the two germline ends. The CDR3 length is 12 residues. CDR3 DNA: TGTGCCAGCAGCTTGGGACTCTATGGCTACACCTTC. Translation: CASSLGLYGYTF.

The CDR3 DNA sequence: TGTGCCAGCAGCTTACCCGCCCTAGGACGGGGGAACTATGGCTACACCTTC. It codes for CASSLPALGRGNYGYTF. V usage is TRBV7-9 and J usage is TRBJ1-2; D might be TRBD1 (5 bases). Germline V lookup: CDR1 SEHNR, CDR2 FQNEAQ (reference sequence). The V gene lost 2 bases and the J gene lost 2 bases, with 18 bases spanning the gap. The length of the CDR3 is 17 residues.

CDR3 in DNA: TGTGCCAGCAGCATCGCAGGGTGGAATTCACCCCTCCACTTT. This gives the protein CASSIAGWNSPLHF. The chain uses TRBV28 and TRBJ1-6; a weak D match, TRBD1 (5 bases). CDR1 and CDR2 (germline): MDHEN, SYDVKM. V was pared by 6 bases and J by 7 bases, with 13 bases between. The CDR3 is 14 residues long.

The CDR3 region has the DNA TGCAGCGTTGATCCATCGACAGGTTTTTATGGCTACACCTTC. Translating gives CSVDPSTGFYGYTF. V usage is TRBV29-1 and J usage is TRBJ1-2; the D gene is possibly TRBD1 (6 bases). V shed 3 bases and J shed 5 bases, with 16 bases lying between them. CDR3 length: 14 residues. Germline V gene sequence: CDR1 SQVTM, CDR2 ANQGSEA.

The chain recombines TRBV7-2 with TRBJ2-7, with 7 bases identical to TRBD2. The CDR3 totals 15 residues. Per germline, CDR1 SGHTA and CDR2 FQGNSA. V lost 3 bases, J lost 1 base, and 6 bases stayed unmatched. The CDR3 loop is CASSLSRGGSYEQYF. DNA of the CDR3: TGTGCCAGCAGCTTGTCCCGGGGAGGGTCCTACGAGCAGTACTTC.

The chain links TRBV7-6 to TRBJ2-2; 8 bases line up with TRBD2. The CDR3 loop spans 14 amino acids. J was trimmed by 6 bases and V by 5 bases; bases with no gene match: 5. Germline lookup yields CDR1 SGHVS and CDR2 FNYEAQ. The CDR3 is CASSIGGEAGELFF. The CDR3 DNA reads TGTGCCAGCAGCATCGGGGGGGAGGCCGGGGAGCTGTTTTTT.

The chain has TRBV30 and TRBJ2-3; 12 positions match TRBD2. The CDR3 is made up of 20 amino acids. V trimming: 3 bases; J trimming: 0 bases; junction bases outside the gene matches: 16. The germline V gene encodes CDR1 GTSNPN and CDR2 SVGIG (reference sequence). In DNA, the CDR3 is TGTGCCTGGAGCCCCTTCGGGCTAGCGGGAGGGGCCCCCAGCACAGATACGCAGTATTTT. Its translation is CAWSPFGLAGGAPSTDTQYF. Full variable domain (rest looked up from reference TRBV30 and TRBJ2-3): SQTIHQWPATLVQPVGSPLSLECTVEGTSNPNLYWYRQAAGRGLQLLFYSVGIGQISSEVPQNLSASRPQDRQFILSSKKLLLSDSGFYLCAWSPFGLAGGAPSTDTQYFGPGTRLTVL.

This clone was detected once. The V gene is TRBV30, the J gene TRBJ1-1, with a weak D call TRBD1 (6 bases). V was clipped by 3 bases and J by 4 bases, with 12 bases between them. In germline, CDR1 is GTSNPN, CDR2 SVGIG (reference sequence). The CDR3 has 13 residues. This chain's CDR3 is CAWRTWTVTEAFF. The CDR3 bases are TGTGCCTGGAGGACTTGGACAGTCACTGAAGCTTTCTTT.

The CDR3: CASSVLDSLNEKLFF. The CDR3 nucleotides read TGTGCCAGCAGTGTCCTGGACAGCCTCAATGAAAAACTGTTTTTT. This rearrangement joins TRBV6-1 to TRBJ1-4; D is possibly TRBD1 (6 bases). Trimming removed 4 bases at V and 5 bases at J, with 14 bases between. CDR1 and CDR2 from the germline V gene are MNHNS and SASEGT. This CDR3 comprises 15 residues.

This clone was picked up a small number of times. The genes are TRBV7-9 and TRBJ2-7; the match to TRBD1 covers 7 bases. There are 16 residues in the CDR3. V dropped 0 bases and J dropped 0; count of bases not matched to a gene: 5. The germline V gene has CDR1 SEHNR and CDR2 FQNEAQ (reference sequence). The CDR3 reads CASSLALGTVSYEQYF. As DNA, the CDR3 is TGTGCCAGCAGCTTAGCGCTTGGGACAGTCTCCTACGAGCAGTACTTC.

Only a few counts were recorded for this clone. V gene TRBV5-1 combines with J gene TRBJ2-5; TRBD1 matches at 9 bases. V shed 4 bases, J shed 5 bases, and the junction held 9 bases outside the gene matches. The CDR3 sequence is 15 residues long. Germline V lookup: CDR1 SGHRS, CDR2 YFSETQ. Here the CDR3 DNA reads TGCGCCAGCAGCCGATCGGGACAGGGAAGTGAGACCCAGTACTTC. It is translated as CASSRSGQGSETQYF.

The V and J genes are TRBV28 and TRBJ1-5, with D unclear. The CDR3 contains 13 residues. Germline V CDR1 and CDR2: MDHEN, SYDVKM. Deletions cut 5 bases from V and 6 bases from J, with 11 bases between. CDR3 DNA: TGTGCCAGCAGTATAGAGGGTTTTCAGCCCCAGCATTTT. This gives the protein CASSIEGFQPQHF.

This clone has only a few counts. This chain links TRBV28 with TRBJ1-4; TRBD1 matches at 10 bases. Losses at the gene ends were 2 bases for V and 5 bases for J; bases not matched to a gene: 5. This CDR3 region has 16 residues. Germline CDR1 and CDR2: MDHEN and SYDVKM. CDR3 coding DNA: TGTGCCAGCAGTTTAATCGGACAGGGGGAAAATGAAAAACTGTTTTTT. This translates into CASSLIGQGENEKLFF.

This chain links TRBV6-6 with TRBJ2-7; D may be TRBD1 (6 bases). CDR1 is MNHNY, CDR2 SVGAGI, per germline (reference sequence). The CDR3 is made up of 13 amino acids. V was pared by 2 bases and J by 6 bases, with 11 bases between. The CDR3 coding sequence is TGTGCCAGCAGTTACGCAGGGGACGGCGAGCAGTACTTC. Residues: CASSYAGDGEQYF.

The V gene is TRBV7-9, the J gene TRBJ1-1; D unresolved. The CDR3 runs to 13 residues. Per germline, CDR1 SEHNR and CDR2 FQNEAQ (reference sequence). V lost 2 bases, J lost 1 base, and 5 bases lay in between. CDR3 coding DNA: TGTGCCAGCAGCTTAAGCAAGAACACTGAAGCTTTCTTT. Residues: CASSLSKNTEAFF.